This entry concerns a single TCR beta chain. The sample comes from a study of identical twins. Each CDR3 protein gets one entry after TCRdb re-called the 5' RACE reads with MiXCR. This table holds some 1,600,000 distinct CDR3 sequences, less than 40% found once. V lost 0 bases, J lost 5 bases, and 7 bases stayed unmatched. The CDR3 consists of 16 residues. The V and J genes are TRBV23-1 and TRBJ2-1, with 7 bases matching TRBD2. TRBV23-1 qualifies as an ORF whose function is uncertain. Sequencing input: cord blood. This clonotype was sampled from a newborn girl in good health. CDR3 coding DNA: TGCGCCAGCAGTCAATCGGTGGGAGGGCCTAACAATGAGCAGTTCTTC. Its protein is CASSQSVGGPNNEQFF.